This T cell receptor beta chain was sequenced for a study of CXCR3-negative and CXCR3-positive naive CD8 T cells. The germline gives CDR1 GTSNPN, CDR2 SVGIG (reference sequence). The CDR3 length is 14 residues. With respect to this clonotype: Its antigen is not known.

Overall study results and limits: With respect to TRBV-TRBJ usage, naive CXCR3-negative and CXCR3-positive cells were similar; memory differed. Across naive subsets, surface CD5 expression was comparable, and TCR strength was inferred from properties of the TRB CDR3. Whereas both naive subsets had comparably high diversity, memory CD8+ cells had much lower diversity. Naive cells with CXCR3 showed TRB CDR3s that were more hydrophobic than those in CXCR3-negative naive cells.

CD45RO-CCR7+CD27+CD95- cells counted as naive CD8+ T cells. Through 5' RACE with UMI labels, the TRB cDNA libraries were prepared. TCRdb reworked the 5' RACE reads into one entry per CDR3 protein, no DNA. The sample's table shows about 89,000 distinct CDR3 sequences. Sequencing was performed on naive CXCR3+ CD8+ T cells from blood. Documented subset: CD45RO-CCR7+CD27+CD95- naive CD8+ T cells expressing CXCR3 (TNR3+). This sequence joins TRBV30 and TRBJ1-2; TCRdb's D gene call, TRBD1, goes unchecked for lack of DNA. The receptor was derived from a human donor in good health. Some clones in this sample may be carry-over from other donors' samples. The CDR3 here is CAWDSGTGAHGYTF.